A single sample gave rise to the 14 T cell receptor beta chains below, sequenced in a study of cytomegalovirus exposure and HLA in healthy donors. The table came from immunoSEQ multiplex PCR; TCRdb's copy has only in-frame clones and leaves some out. The sample yields fewer than 200,000 clones, 80% to 85% seen once. The specimen sequenced was PBMCs. The receptors were gathered from a woman between 18 and 30 years old in good health and CMV-seropositive.

The chain joins TRBV6-5 to TRBJ2-1, with 8 nucleotides matching TRBD2. The CDR3 length is 14 residues. Germline CDR1 is MNHEY and CDR2 is SVGAGI. The V segment lost 5 bases and the J segment 4 bases; nucleotides outside the gene matches: 4. In DNA, the CDR3 is TGTGCCAGCAGTACTGTAGCGGGGTACAATGAGCAGTTCTTC. Its translation is CASSTVAGYNEQFF.

This chain connects TRBV15 to TRBJ2-7, with 12 bases lining up with TRBD2. The CDR3 covers 17 residues. Germline-derived CDR1 and CDR2 are LNHNV and YYDKDF (reference sequence). V lost 5 bases and J lost 3; bases outside the gene matches: 11. Here the CDR3 DNA reads TGTGCCACCAGCGGCCGACTAGCGGGGGTGCAATTCTACGAGCAGTACTTC. Amino acids: CATSGRLAGVQFYEQYF.

The rearrangement links TRBV9 to TRBJ2-7, with D perhaps matching TRBD1 (5 bases). From germline, CDR1 is SGDLS and CDR2 YYNGEE. This CDR3 has 14 amino acids. V lost 1 base and J 2 bases, leaving 10 bases between the germline ends. This CDR3 reads CASSVLDSAYEQYF. CDR3 bases: TGTGCCAGCAGCGTACTCGACAGCGCCTACGAGCAGTACTTC.

This clone was picked up one time. This rearrangement joins TRBV5-6 to TRBJ1-2; D not resolved. This CDR3 has 13 amino acids. Per the germline V gene, CDR1 is SGHDT and CDR2 is YYEEEE. Trimming took 9 bases from V and 8 from J, leaving 20 bases between them. CDR3 residues: CATGPDPTRGYTF. CDR3 DNA: TGTGCCACAGGCCCCGACCCCACGCGCGGCTACACCTTC.

The CDR3 DNA sequence: TGTGCCAGCAGCTTAGCTACGGGACAGGGTTTTAACACCGGGGAGCTGTTTTTT. Translated: CASSLATGQGFNTGELFF. The gene calls are TRBV7-8 and TRBJ2-2, with 9 bases matching TRBD1. Germline assignment: CDR1 SGHVS and CDR2 FQNEAQ. Germline trimming cut 0 bases from V and 2 bases from J; bases unmatched to any gene: 7. The CDR3 sequence is 18 residues long.

The chain links TRBV6-4 to TRBJ2-3, with TRBD2 matching 14 bases. CDR3 size: 16 residues. Germline trimming cut 5 bases from V and 3 bases from J; bases unmatched to any gene: 4. From germline, CDR1 is MRHNA and CDR2 SNTAGT. The CDR3 spells CASSPTSGGATDTQYF. The CDR3 coding sequence is TGTGCCAGCAGTCCGACTAGCGGGGGGGCGACAGATACGCAGTATTTT.

The chain links TRBV5-1 to TRBJ2-1; 12 bases align to TRBD2. The CDR3 has 15 amino acids. The germline CDR1 and CDR2 sequences are SGHRS and YFSETQ. Germline trimming cut 2 bases from V and 4 bases from J; bases unmatched to any gene: 1. The CDR3 bases are TGCGCCAGCAGCTTCGGGACTAGCGGGTACAATGAGCAGTTCTTC. As protein: CASSFGTSGYNEQFF.

This rearrangement joins TRBV6-4 to TRBJ1-5; no definite D call. The CDR3 is 13 residues long. The V end was cut by 5 bases, the J end by 4 bases, with 9 bases between. CDR1 and CDR2 (germline): MRHNA, SNTAGT. DNA for the CDR3: TGTGCCAGCAGTCCACAGCAGAATCAGCCCCAGCATTTT. Residues: CASSPQQNQPQHF.

This clone turned up a few times. Given the absence of the conserved phenylalanine or tryptophan at the CDR3 end, a read error is likely. The DNA is left out, because the CDR3 cannot be placed on it with certainty; the CDR3 is given as TCRdb lists it. The chain employs TRBV5-4 and TRBJ2-2; the table's D call of TRBD2 was not tested on the DNA. The germline CDR1 and CDR2 sequences are SGHNT and YYREEE (reference sequence). The CDR3 is 9 residues long, ends included. The CDR3 region is CASSLWSPG.

The chain carries TRBV7-9 and TRBJ1-2; 8 nucleotides match TRBD1. The V gene end was trimmed by 8 bases and the J gene end by 6 bases; junction bases not matched to a gene: 5. Per the germline V gene, CDR1 is SEHNR and CDR2 is FQNEAQ (reference sequence). This CDR3 has 12 residues. CDR3 protein: CASADRGNGYTF. The CDR3, as DNA: TGTGCCAGCGCCGACAGGGGCAATGGCTACACCTTC.

The chain is built from TRBV2 and TRBJ2-5; the match to TRBD2 covers 7 bases. Germline loops: CDR1 SNHLY, CDR2 FYNNEI. Trimming at V came to 7 bases and at J to 5 bases, leaving 1 base not matched to a gene. The CDR3 totals 11 residues. This CDR3 is CASTGGETQYF. Here the CDR3 DNA reads TGTGCCAGCACCGGGGGGGAGACCCAGTACTTC.

V usage is TRBV5-1 and J usage is TRBJ1-1; 12 bases fit TRBD1. The germline gives CDR1 SGHRS, CDR2 YFSETQ. With V trimmed by 0 bases and J by 8 bases, 2 bases remained unmatched. This CDR3 is built from 14 residues. CDR3 nucleotide sequence: TGCGCCAGCAGCTTGGGGGACAGGGGGCAAGAAGCTTTCTTT. Residues: CASSLGDRGQEAFF.

The chain couples TRBV2 to TRBJ1-1; 9 bases agree with TRBD1. The CDR3 contains 14 residues. J was trimmed by 3 bases and V by 4 bases; bases with no gene match: 3. The V gene's germline CDR1 is SNHLY and CDR2 FYNNEI. Here the CDR3 reads CASSGQGGYTEAFF. The CDR3 coding sequence is TGTGCCAGCAGTGGACAGGGGGGGTACACTGAAGCTTTCTTT.

This rearrangement joins TRBV11-2 to TRBJ2-3; TRBD2 aligns across 8 bases. CDR1 SGHAT and CDR2 FQNNGV come from the germline V gene. The CDR3 loop spans 16 amino acids. V lost 5 bases, J lost 5 bases, and 12 bases stayed unmatched. The CDR3 sequence is CASSPPAGGSRDTQYF. The CDR3 bases are TGTGCCAGCAGCCCCCCCGCGGGGGGCTCCAGAGATACGCAGTATTTT.